This T cell receptor (beta chain) was profiled in a study of T cell changes during pregnancy in multiple sclerosis. The CDR3 length is 17 residues. The junction had 14 bases not matched to a gene; V was cut back by 5 bases and J by 7 bases. Germline V gene lookup returns CDR1 LNHDA and CDR2 SQIVND (reference sequence). Using immunoSEQ multiplex PCR, the repertoire was profiled, and TCRdb retains in-frame clones only, with some absent. The sample includes about 53,000 clones, over 90% of them seen just once. The receptor was derived from a female donor with multiple sclerosis, enrolled in a pregnancy study. The specimen was CD4+ T cells from peripheral blood mononuclear cells, collected in the third trimester of pregnancy. The genes are TRBV19 and TRBJ2-1, with 10 positions matching TRBD1. The CDR3 region is CASSVTGTGAWGNEQFF. In DNA form, the CDR3 reads TGTGCCAGTAGTGTGACCGGGACAGGGGCTTGGGGGAATGAGCAGTTCTTC.